These 5 T cell receptor beta chains originate from one sample sequenced in a study of breast tumors, draining lymph nodes, adjacent tissues. Using its own MiXCR run on the multiplex PCR reads, TCRdb lists one record per CDR3 protein. Of over 200,000 distinct CDR3 sequences listed, 34% were seen once; the top ten hold 3.6%. Axillary draining lymph nodes of breast cancer patients supplied the node samples. Source material: axillary lymph node tissue. The origin of the receptors is a female donor with breast cancer. Some clones in this sample may be carry-over from other donors' samples.

The rearrangement uses TRBV5-1 and TRBJ1-2; 12 bases fit TRBD1. The CDR3 loop spans 15 amino acids. The germline gives CDR1 SGHRS, CDR2 YFSETQ. Unmatched junction bases numbered 5, after V lost 2 bases and J lost 6 bases. The CDR3, as DNA: TGCGCCAGCAGCTTTGGGACAGGGGGCAGGGATGGCTACACCTTC. Translated, it gives CASSFGTGGRDGYTF.

Many counts were recorded for this clonotype. The rearrangement uses TRBV12-3 or TRBV12-4 and TRBJ2-5, with TRBD1 matching 10 bases. Trimming at V came to 6 bases and at J to 5 bases, leaving 6 bases not matched to a gene. There are 14 residues in the CDR3. In nucleotides, the CDR3 is TGTGCCAGCAGCCCGGGACAGGGGACGGAGACCCAGTACTTC. Translating gives CASSPGQGTETQYF.

The chain uses TRBV7-9 and TRBJ2-3; 8 bases match TRBD2. In germline, CDR1 is SEHNR, CDR2 FQNEAQ (reference sequence). CDR3 length: 16 amino acids. V gave up 6 bases and J gave up 6 bases; unmatched junction bases: 14. The CDR3 region is CASSARDGAGGDTQYF. The CDR3 coding sequence is TGTGCCAGCAGTGCTAGAGATGGGGCGGGAGGCGATACGCAGTATTTT.

CDR3 in amino acids: CSARGTPRGFQETQYF. The CDR3 nucleotides read TGCAGTGCTAGAGGGACCCCAAGGGGCTTCCAAGAGACCCAGTACTTC. This rearrangement joins TRBV20-1 to TRBJ2-5, with a tentative D call TRBD1 (5 bases). Germline CDR1 DFQATT, CDR2 SNEGSKA (reference sequence). V lost 1 base and J 1 base, leaving 16 bases between the germline ends. The CDR3 has 16 residues.

This clonotype was counted a few times. The CDR3 ends on some other residue instead of the conserved phenylalanine or tryptophan, so this is likely a read error. Because the CDR3's place on the DNA is in doubt, the DNA is left out and the CDR3 is given as listed by TCRdb. CDR3 sequence reads: CASSSPSG. The rearrangement joins TRBV12-3 or TRBV12-4 to TRBJ1-4; TRBD1 was called by the table and not checked on the DNA. The CDR3 comprises 8 residues, both ends counted.